Listed below are T cell receptor beta chains from one sample, sequenced in a study of T cell repertoires in chronic hepatitis B. The data were produced by immunoSEQ multiplex PCR, yet TCRdb's version contains in-frame clones alone and is incomplete. The sample lists a few hundred clones, about 73% occurring once. What was sequenced was HBV polymerase (pol387) epitope-specific CD8+ T cells from PBMCs. The receptors shown here come from a human donor with chronic hepatitis B virus infection. The CDR3 runs from the conserved cysteine through the conserved F or W. The D gene is left open where the match is weak. Only part of the rows carry a size: once, few, many, or a class if the clone is expanded.

CDR3,DNA,J,D,V,size
CASSLSTYFAQYF,TGTGCCAGCAGCCTCTCTACTTATTTTGCCCAGTACTTC,TRBJ2-5,-,TRBV5-6,-
CAWSPGTGDTEAFF,TGTGCCTGGAGTCCCGGGACAGGGGACACTGAAGCTTTCTTT,TRBJ1-1,TRBD1,TRBV30,-
CASSLGTGGYEQYF,TGTGCCAGCAGCTTAGGCACAGGGGGCTACGAGCAGTACTTC,TRBJ2-7,TRBD1,TRBV13,few
CASSLGGLDEQYF,TGTGCCAGCAGTTTAGGGGGTCTGGACGAGCAGTACTTC,TRBJ2-7,-,TRBV28,-
CASSPPGRAREQYF,TGTGCCAGCAGCCCGCCGGGGAGGGCTCGAGAGCAGTACTTC,TRBJ2-7,TRBD2,TRBV7-2,-
CASSLDSERQFF,TGTGCCAGCAGCCTGGACTCCGAGAGGCAGTTCTTC,TRBJ2-1,-,TRBV7-8,-
CASSVGGVRTEAFF,TGTGCCAGCAGCGTAGGAGGAGTTAGGACTGAAGCTTTCTTT,TRBJ1-1,-,TRBV9,-
CASSVGLYHESRANVLTF,TGTGCCAGCAGCGTGGGTCTATACCATGAAAGTCGGGCCAACGTCCTGACTTTC,TRBJ2-6,-,TRBV7-9,-
CASSLLSAVNTGELFF,TGTGCCAGCAGTTTATTATCGGCAGTGAACACCGGGGAGCTGTTTTTT,TRBJ2-2,-,TRBV27,-
CASSWNRAGELFF,TGTGCCAGCAGTTGGAATCGGGCCGGGGAGCTGTTTTTT,TRBJ2-2,-,TRBV11-3,-
CAWSQAGFLRGNTEAFF,TGTGCCTGGAGTCAGGCGGGGTTCCTGAGGGGGAACACTGAAGCTTTCTTT,TRBJ1-1,-,TRBV30,hyperexpanded
CAARPTRGSGNTIYF,TGTGCCGCCAGACCCACTAGGGGCTCTGGAAACACCATATATTTT,TRBJ1-3,-,TRBV10-3,-
CASRLGQTNTEAFF,TGTGCCAGCAGGTTGGGACAGACCAACACTGAAGCTTTCTTT,TRBJ1-1,TRBD1,TRBV6-5,-
CASRPLSAGQELYF,TGTGCCAGCAGGCCTCTTAGTGCGGGACAGGAGCTGTATTTT,TRBJ2-3,TRBD1,TRBV7-8,few
CASSQEETAYSNQPQHF,TGCGCCAGCAGCCAAGAAGAAACAGCATATAGCAATCAGCCCCAGCATTTT,TRBJ1-5,-,TRBV4-1,-
CASSPQASGSSLSYNEQFF,TGTGCCAGCAGCCCACAGGCTAGCGGGAGTTCCCTATCCTACAATGAGCAGTTCTTC,TRBJ2-1,TRBD2,TRBV7-3,few
CASSEWGTYNEQFF,TGCGCCAGCAGTGAGTGGGGGACCTACAATGAGCAGTTCTTC,TRBJ2-1,-,TRBV10-2,-
CASSQKFPTGQPQHF,TGCGCCAGCAGCCAGAAGTTCCCCACAGGTCAGCCCCAGCATTTT,TRBJ1-5,-,TRBV4-1,once
CASTLRGRNGELFF,TGTGCCAGCACCCTCAGGGGGCGAAACGGGGAGCTGTTTTTT,TRBJ2-2,TRBD1,TRBV11-3,-
CAWSLQGAGYGYTF,TGTGCCTGGAGTTTACAGGGGGCCGGCTATGGCTACACCTTC,TRBJ1-2,TRBD1,TRBV30,-
CAISDTPSSGNTIYF,TGTGCCATCAGTGACACCCCAAGCTCTGGAAACACCATATATTTT,TRBJ1-3,-,TRBV10-3,few
CASSQGPGANVLTF,TGCGCCAGCAGCCAAGGTCCTGGGGCCAACGTCCTGACTTTC,TRBJ2-6,-,TRBV4-1,-
CASSHGAGTDTQYF,TGCGCCAGCAGCCACGGGGCAGGCACAGATACGCAGTATTTT,TRBJ2-3,-,TRBV4-1,few
CAWSRGEETQYF,TGTGCCTGGAGTCGGGGAGAAGAGACCCAGTACTTC,TRBJ2-5,-,TRBV30,-
CAWSDGSGRFEQYF,TGTGCCTGGAGTGATGGGAGCGGGAGGTTCGAGCAGTACTTC,TRBJ2-7,TRBD2,TRBV30,once
CASSEAEFF,TGTGCCAGCAGTGAAGCGGAGTTCTTC,TRBJ2-1,-,TRBV6-1,-